This entry lists 26 T cell receptor beta chains sequenced from one sample in a study of T cell responses to AZD1222 COVID-19 vaccine. The repertoire was sequenced with immunoSEQ multiplex PCR; TCRdb's copy has only in-frame clones and lacks some. The data show 40,000 to 60,000 clones, 85% to 90% seen once. Sequenced material: peripheral blood, taken 28 days after the second AZD1222 dose. All receptors come from an adult who received the AZD1222 COVID-19 vaccine.

The chain couples TRBV18 to TRBJ1-6; possible D gene TRBD1, 6 bases. Trimming shortened V by 6 bases and J by 9 bases, and 24 bases separated the two germline ends. The CDR3 is 17 amino acids. Germline V gene data show CDR1 as KGHSH and CDR2 as LQKENI. The CDR3 DNA follows: TGTGCCAGCTCTGAAGTGGCAGGGGCATCCGAGGGTTCACCCCTCCACTTT. Amino acids: CASSEVAGASEGSPLHF. Filled out from reference TRBV18 and TRBJ1-6, the complete variable domain reads NAGVMQNPRHLVRRRGQEARLRCSPMKGHSHVYWYRQLPEEGLKFMVYLQKENIIDESGMPKERFSAEFPKEGPSILRIQQVVRGDSAAYFCASSEVAGASEGSPLHFGNGTRLTVT.

The rearrangement links TRBV11-2 to TRBJ2-3, with D perhaps matching TRBD1 (6 bases). Germline V CDR1 and CDR2: SGHAT, FQNNGV. V was shortened by 0 bases and J by 3 bases, with 16 bases between the two germline ends. The length of the CDR3 is 17 residues. DNA of the CDR3: TGTGCCAGCAGCTTAGATCCAGGTGGCAGGGGAACAGATACGCAGTATTTT. Translated: CASSLDPGGRGTDTQYF.

The V and J genes are TRBV11-2 and TRBJ1-1, with D hard to call. V shed 5 bases and J shed 3 bases, with 10 bases lying between them. Germline V gives CDR1 SGHAT, CDR2 FQNNGV. The CDR3 sequence is 13 residues long. The CDR3 nucleotides are TGTGCCAGCAGCGTCCGAGATTACACTGAAGCTTTCTTT. It translates to CASSVRDYTEAFF.

V usage is TRBV5-1 and J usage is TRBJ1-5, with a tentative D call TRBD1 (6 bases). CDR1 is SGHRS and CDR2 is YFSETQ in the germline V gene. The CDR3 spans 17 residues. V was clipped by 4 bases and J by 6 bases, with 23 bases between them. This CDR3 reads CASSPGQTSGDSQPQHF. The CDR3 region has the DNA TGCGCCAGCAGCCCCGGACAGACTTCAGGGGATAGTCAGCCCCAGCATTTT.

The sample holds one count of this clone. This chain uses TRBV10-3 with TRBJ1-2; the match to TRBD1 covers 7 bases. This CDR3 spans 15 amino acids. V shed 7 bases and J 1 base; nucleotides not matched to a gene: 9. CDR1 is ENHRY and CDR2 is SYGVKD in the germline V gene. For the CDR3, the DNA is TGTGCCATCAACCCTGGACAGGCGATTAACTATGGCTACACCTTC. Protein sequence: CAINPGQAINYGYTF.

The chain joins TRBV6-5 to TRBJ2-7; D gene unclear. The V gene's germline CDR1 is MNHEY and CDR2 SVGAGI. CDR3 length equals 14 residues. Deletions cut 0 bases from V and 3 bases from J, with 9 bases between. CDR3 residues: CASSYSNGDYEQYF. The CDR3 nucleotides are TGTGCCAGCAGTTACTCGAATGGTGACTACGAGCAGTACTTC.

The chain has TRBV7-9 and TRBJ1-1, with a weak D call TRBD1 (6 bases). V was cut by 4 bases and J by 3 bases, with 15 bases left in between. The CDR3 sequence is 15 residues long. Germline-derived CDR1 and CDR2 are SEHNR and FQNEAQ (reference sequence). The CDR3 spells CASSSWDISYTEAFF. The CDR3 DNA reads TGTGCCAGCAGCTCATGGGACATTAGTTACACTGAAGCTTTCTTT.

The chain recombines TRBV29-1 with TRBJ2-1; unclear D gene. From germline, CDR1 is SQVTM and CDR2 ANQGSEA. The length of the CDR3 is 11 residues. V was clipped by 5 bases and J by 3 bases, with 5 bases between them. In DNA, the CDR3 is TGCAGCGTTTGGCTCTACAATGAGCAGTTCTTC. It codes for CSVWLYNEQFF.

The rearrangement uses TRBV5-1 and TRBJ2-7; D ambiguous. CDR1 and CDR2 from the germline V gene are SGHRS and YFSETQ. Deletions cut 0 bases from V and 3 bases from J, with 4 bases between. CDR3 length: 12 amino acids. The CDR3 sequence: CASSLDHYEQYF. CDR3 bases: TGCGCCAGCAGCTTGGATCACTACGAGCAGTACTTC.

The J gene is TRBJ1-5, the V gene TRBV2; TRBD1 agrees at 7 bases. CDR3 length equals 18 residues. Per germline, CDR1 SNHLY and CDR2 FYNNEI. Trimming cost V 4 bases and J 0 bases; bases outside gene matches: 12. CDR3 loop: CASSAMGKGAVSNQPQHF. For the CDR3, the DNA is TGTGCCAGCAGTGCGATGGGGAAGGGGGCTGTTAGCAATCAGCCCCAGCATTTT.

V and J are TRBV12-3 or TRBV12-4 and TRBJ2-1, with 7 bases fitting TRBD2. Trimming took 9 bases from V and 8 from J; bases not matched to a gene: 10. The CDR3 is 13 amino acids. This CDR3 reads CASKLASPDEQFF. The CDR3 DNA reads TGTGCCAGTAAACTAGCGAGCCCGGATGAGCAGTTCTTC.

The chain combines TRBV29-1 with TRBJ2-5; 9 bases agree with TRBD1. The CDR3 consists of 15 residues. J was trimmed by 4 bases and V by 6 bases; bases with no gene match: 12. The germline gives CDR1 SQVTM, CDR2 ANQGSEA. The CDR3 is CSVQGQGRFGETQYF. For the CDR3, the DNA is TGCAGCGTCCAAGGACAGGGGCGGTTCGGAGAGACCCAGTACTTC.

The chain is built from TRBV23-1 and TRBJ2-7; 14 bases agree with TRBD2. TRBV23-1 is filed as an ORF, its function uncertain. CDR3 length equals 17 residues. V was pared by 6 bases and J by 0 bases, with 7 bases of the junction left unmatched. CDR3 sequence (DNA): TGCGCCAGCAGACGGACTAGCGGGAGGAAATGCTCCTACGAGCAGTACTTC. Its protein product is CASRRTSGRKCSYEQYF.

This clone was observed once. The V call is TRBV7-2, the J call TRBJ2-2, with D uncertain. CDR1 and CDR2 from the germline V gene are SGHTA and FQGNSA. The CDR3 totals 15 residues. Between the trimmed V and J ends, which lost 2 bases and 4 bases, there was a span of 11 bases. The CDR3, as DNA: TGTGCCAGCAGCTTACAAGCTGGGTTCACCGGGGAGCTGTTTTTT. As protein: CASSLQAGFTGELFF.

This chain uses TRBV14 with TRBJ2-3; perhaps TRBD2 as D (6 bases). The CDR3 has 16 residues. Trimming took off 1 base at V and 0 bases at J, with 11 bases between the two ends. The germline gives CDR1 SGHDN, CDR2 FVKESK. CDR3 region: CASSQVFGLSTDTQYF. CDR3 DNA: TGTGCCAGCAGCCAAGTCTTTGGACTAAGCACAGATACGCAGTATTTT.

This clone was recorded once. This rearrangement joins TRBV2 to TRBJ1-2; the D gene is possibly TRBD1 (5 bases). CDR3 size: 16 residues. CDR1 SNHLY and CDR2 FYNNEI come from the germline V gene. V was trimmed by 3 bases and J by 3 bases, leaving 17 bases between them. DNA of the CDR3: TGTGCCAGCAGTGACTGGGGCAGGGTCGGAGACTATGGCTACACCTTC. It yields the protein CASSDWGRVGDYGYTF.

The V call is TRBV2, the J call TRBJ2-7; TRBD2 agrees at 7 bases. The CDR3 loop spans 14 amino acids. CDR1 SNHLY and CDR2 FYNNEI come from the germline V gene. J was trimmed by 2 bases and V by 5 bases; bases with no gene match: 6. The CDR3 here is CASSLGGAAYEQYF. In DNA, the CDR3 is TGTGCCAGCAGTCTGGGAGGGGCGGCCTACGAGCAGTACTTC.

The V gene is TRBV28, the J gene TRBJ1-4; TRBD1 is a possible D gene (5 bases). This CDR3 contains 14 residues. In germline, CDR1 is MDHEN, CDR2 SYDVKM. V lost 5 bases to trimming and J lost 8 bases, with 15 bases between them. CDR3 DNA sequence: TGTGCCAGCAGTGACGGGACTATCGAGGAAAAACTGTTTTTT. This codes for CASSDGTIEEKLFF.

The rearrangement joins TRBV28 to TRBJ2-7; D is uncertain. The CDR3 length is 12 residues. CDR1 MDHEN and CDR2 SYDVKM come from the germline V gene. V was trimmed by 3 bases and J by 3 bases, leaving 6 bases between them. The CDR3 region is CASSLARYEQYF. DNA of the CDR3: TGTGCCAGCAGTTTGGCCCGCTACGAGCAGTACTTC.

This clone appeared a few times. The genes are TRBV2 and TRBJ1-4, with D tentatively TRBD1 (5 bases). The CDR3 totals 12 residues. V was clipped by 10 bases and J by 8 bases, with 14 bases between them. CDR1 and CDR2 (germline): SNHLY, FYNNEI. CDR3 amino acids: CATQTGGEKLFF. CDR3 DNA: TGTGCCACCCAAACGGGGGGGGAAAAACTGTTTTTT.

The chain employs TRBV7-8 and TRBJ1-4, with 7 bases matching TRBD1. CDR1 and CDR2 from the germline V gene are SGHVS and FQNEAQ. Trimming at V came to 4 bases and at J to 3 bases, leaving 8 bases not matched to a gene. CDR3 size: 16 residues. CDR3 residues: CASSSTTGEANEKLFF. The CDR3 DNA is TGTGCCAGCAGCTCTACTACAGGGGAGGCTAATGAAAAACTGTTTTTT.

This rearrangement joins TRBV2 to TRBJ2-7; D unresolved. The V end lost 7 bases, the J end lost 1 base, and 17 bases lay between the germline ends. The CDR3 has 15 residues. Germline V lookup: CDR1 SNHLY, CDR2 FYNNEI. The CDR3 nucleotides are TGTGCCAGCAATCTTGTCGGCAGTCGGTCCTACGAGCAGTACTTC. Translating it yields CASNLVGSRSYEQYF.

The rearrangement joins TRBV19 to TRBJ2-7, with TRBD2 matching 12 bases. The CDR3 contains 13 residues. Unmatched junction bases numbered 2, after V lost 6 bases and J lost 5 bases. CDR1 is LNHDA, CDR2 SQIVND, per germline (reference sequence). This CDR3 is CASRTSGRNEQYF. CDR3 nucleotides: TGTGCCAGTAGGACTAGCGGGAGAAACGAGCAGTACTTC. Looking up the rest from reference TRBV19 and TRBJ2-7 gives the full variable domain: DGGITQSPKYLFRKEGQNVTLSCEQNLNHDAMYWYRQDPGQGLRLIYYSQIVNDFQKGDIAEGYSVSREKKESFPLTVTSAQKNPTAFYLCASRTSGRNEQYFGPGTRLTVT.

The genes are TRBV5-1 and TRBJ2-2, with TRBD2 as a possible D gene (5 bases). CDR1 SGHRS and CDR2 YFSETQ come from the germline V gene. This CDR3 spans 13 amino acids. V was clipped by 1 base and J by 8 bases, with 9 bases between them. The CDR3 here is CASSLTREGELFF. The CDR3 coding sequence is TGCGCCAGCAGCTTGACTAGAGAGGGGGAGCTGTTTTTT.

The chain carries TRBV5-1 and TRBJ1-1, with D hard to call. V lost 3 bases to trimming and J lost 1 base, with 7 bases between them. The V gene's germline CDR1 is SGHRS and CDR2 YFSETQ. The CDR3 consists of 13 residues. The CDR3 DNA reads as TGCGCCAGCAGCTACGATGAGAACACTGAAGCTTTCTTT. This translates into CASSYDENTEAFF.

This chain joins TRBV3-1 (or the pseudogene TRBV3-2) and TRBJ2-7; TRBD2 aligns across 8 bases. The J segment lost 7 bases and the V segment lost 4 bases, leaving 6 bases of the junction unmatched. This CDR3 contains 13 residues. The V gene's germline CDR1 is LGHDT and CDR2 YNNKEL (reference sequence). CDR3 residues: CASSRAGGREQYF. CDR3 coding DNA: TGTGCCAGCAGCCGGGCGGGAGGTCGAGAGCAGTACTTC.